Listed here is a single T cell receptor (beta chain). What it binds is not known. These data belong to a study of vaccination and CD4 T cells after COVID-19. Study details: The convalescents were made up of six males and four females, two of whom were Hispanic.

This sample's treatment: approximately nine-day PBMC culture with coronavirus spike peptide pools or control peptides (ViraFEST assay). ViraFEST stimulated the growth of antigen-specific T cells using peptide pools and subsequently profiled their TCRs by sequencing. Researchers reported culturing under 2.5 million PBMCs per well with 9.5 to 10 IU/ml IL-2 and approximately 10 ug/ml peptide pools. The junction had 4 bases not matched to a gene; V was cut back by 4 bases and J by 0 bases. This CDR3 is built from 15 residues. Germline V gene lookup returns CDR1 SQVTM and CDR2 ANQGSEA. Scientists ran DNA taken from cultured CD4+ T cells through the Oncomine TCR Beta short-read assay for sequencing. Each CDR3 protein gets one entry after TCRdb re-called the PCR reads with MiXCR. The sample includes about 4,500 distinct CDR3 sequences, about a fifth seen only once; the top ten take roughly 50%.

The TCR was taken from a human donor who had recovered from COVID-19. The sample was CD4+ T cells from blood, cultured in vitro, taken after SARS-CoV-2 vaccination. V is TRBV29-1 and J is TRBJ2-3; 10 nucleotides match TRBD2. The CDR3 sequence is CSVVLAGFSTDTQYF. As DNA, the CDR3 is TGCAGCGTTGTACTAGCGGGGTTTAGCACAGATACGCAGTATTTT.